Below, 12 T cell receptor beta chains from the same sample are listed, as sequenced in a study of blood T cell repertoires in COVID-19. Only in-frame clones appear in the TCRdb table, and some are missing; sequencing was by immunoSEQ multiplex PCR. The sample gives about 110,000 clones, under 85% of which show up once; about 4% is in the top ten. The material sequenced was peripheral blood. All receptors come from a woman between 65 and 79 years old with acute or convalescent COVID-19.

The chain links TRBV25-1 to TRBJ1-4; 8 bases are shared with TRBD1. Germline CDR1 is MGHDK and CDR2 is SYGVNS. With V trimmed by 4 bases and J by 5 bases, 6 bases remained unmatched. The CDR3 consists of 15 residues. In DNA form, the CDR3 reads TGTGCCAGCAGTGGGGCCGACAGGGGAAATGAAAAACTGTTTTTT. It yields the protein CASSGADRGNEKLFF.

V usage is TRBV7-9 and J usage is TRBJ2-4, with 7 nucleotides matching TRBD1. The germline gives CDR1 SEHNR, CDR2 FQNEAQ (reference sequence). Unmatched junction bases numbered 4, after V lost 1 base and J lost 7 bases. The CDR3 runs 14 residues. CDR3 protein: CASSLGTGWNIQYF. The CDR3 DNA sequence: TGTGCCAGCAGCTTAGGGACAGGCTGGAACATTCAGTACTTC.

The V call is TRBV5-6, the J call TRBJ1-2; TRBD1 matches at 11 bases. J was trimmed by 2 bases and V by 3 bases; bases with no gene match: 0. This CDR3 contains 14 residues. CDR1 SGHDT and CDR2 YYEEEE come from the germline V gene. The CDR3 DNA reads TGTGCCAGCAGCTGGGACAGGGGGAACTATGGCTACACCTTC. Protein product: CASSWDRGNYGYTF.

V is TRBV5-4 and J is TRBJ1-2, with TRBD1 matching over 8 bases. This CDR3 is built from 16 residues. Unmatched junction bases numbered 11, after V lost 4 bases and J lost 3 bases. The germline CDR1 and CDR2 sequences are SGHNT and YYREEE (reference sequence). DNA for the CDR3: TGTGCCAGCAGCCGACAGGGGAAGCTGGTGGACTATGGCTACACCTTC. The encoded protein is CASSRQGKLVDYGYTF.

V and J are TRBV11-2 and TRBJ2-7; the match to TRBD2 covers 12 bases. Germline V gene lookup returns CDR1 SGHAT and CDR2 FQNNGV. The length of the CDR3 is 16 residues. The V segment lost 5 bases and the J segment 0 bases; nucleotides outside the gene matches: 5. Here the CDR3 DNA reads TGTGCCAGCAGCCCGCGACTAGCGGGGGACTCCTACGAGCAGTACTTC. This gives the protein CASSPRLAGDSYEQYF.

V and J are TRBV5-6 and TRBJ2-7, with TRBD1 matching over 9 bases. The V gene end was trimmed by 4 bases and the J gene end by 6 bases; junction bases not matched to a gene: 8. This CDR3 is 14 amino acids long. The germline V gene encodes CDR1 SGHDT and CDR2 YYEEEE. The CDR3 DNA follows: TGTGCCAGCAGCCAGGGACAGGGTTTTCTCGAGCAGTACGTC. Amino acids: CASSQGQGFLEQYV.

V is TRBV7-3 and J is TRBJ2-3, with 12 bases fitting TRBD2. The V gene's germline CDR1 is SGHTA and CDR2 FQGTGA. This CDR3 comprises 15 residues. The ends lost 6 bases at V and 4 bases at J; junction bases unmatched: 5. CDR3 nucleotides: TGTGCCAGCAGAGCTAGCGGGGGGGCCTCAGATACGCAGTATTTT. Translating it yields CASRASGGASDTQYF.

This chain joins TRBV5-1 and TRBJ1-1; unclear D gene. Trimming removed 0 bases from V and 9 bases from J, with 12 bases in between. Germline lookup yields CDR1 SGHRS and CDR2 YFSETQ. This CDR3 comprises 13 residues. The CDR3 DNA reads TGCGCCAGCAGCTTGGCCCCTGGAGGGAAAGCTTTCTTT. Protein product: CASSLAPGGKAFF.

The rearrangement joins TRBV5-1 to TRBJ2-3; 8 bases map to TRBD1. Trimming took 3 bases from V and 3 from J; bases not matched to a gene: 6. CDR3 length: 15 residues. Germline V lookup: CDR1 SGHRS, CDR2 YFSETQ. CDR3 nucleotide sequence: TGCGCCAGCAGCTCCAGGGGGCCGAGGACAGATACGCAGTATTTT. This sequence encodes CASSSRGPRTDTQYF.

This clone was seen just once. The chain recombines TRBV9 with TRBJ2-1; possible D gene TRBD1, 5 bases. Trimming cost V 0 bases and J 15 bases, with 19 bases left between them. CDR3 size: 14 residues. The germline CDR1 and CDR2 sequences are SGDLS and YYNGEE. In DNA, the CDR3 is TGTGCCAGCAGCGTAGGCACAGCCTCACAGGATTCGTTCTTC. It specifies CASSVGTASQDSFF.

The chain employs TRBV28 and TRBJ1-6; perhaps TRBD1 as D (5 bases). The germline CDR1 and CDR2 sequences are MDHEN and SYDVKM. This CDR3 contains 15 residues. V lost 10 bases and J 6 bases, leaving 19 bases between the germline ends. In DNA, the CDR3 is TGTGCCATTGTGCGGGACGCAACATCTAATTCACCCCTCCACTTT. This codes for CAIVRDATSNSPLHF. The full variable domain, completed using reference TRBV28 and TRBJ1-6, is DVKVTQSSRYLVKRTGEKVFLECVQDMDHENMFWYRQDPGLGLRLIYFSYDVKMKEKGDIPEGYSVSREKKERFSLILESASTNQTSMYLCAIVRDATSNSPLHFGNGTRLTVT.

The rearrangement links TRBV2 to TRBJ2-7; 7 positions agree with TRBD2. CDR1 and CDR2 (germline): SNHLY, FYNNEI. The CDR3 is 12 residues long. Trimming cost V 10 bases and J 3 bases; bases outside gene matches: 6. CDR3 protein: CATSSGGYEQYF. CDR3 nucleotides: TGTGCCACCTCGTCGGGGGGCTACGAGCAGTACTTC.